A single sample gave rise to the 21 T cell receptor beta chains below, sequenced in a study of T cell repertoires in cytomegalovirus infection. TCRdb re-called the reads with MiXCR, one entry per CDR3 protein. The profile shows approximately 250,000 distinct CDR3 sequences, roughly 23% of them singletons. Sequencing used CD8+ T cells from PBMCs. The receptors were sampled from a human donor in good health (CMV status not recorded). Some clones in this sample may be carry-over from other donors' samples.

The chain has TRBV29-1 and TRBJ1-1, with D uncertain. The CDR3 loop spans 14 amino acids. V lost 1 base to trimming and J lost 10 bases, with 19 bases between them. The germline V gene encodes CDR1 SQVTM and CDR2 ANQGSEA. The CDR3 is CSVEGVSLGSGAFF. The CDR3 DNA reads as TGCAGCGTTGAAGGGGTCAGCCTGGGGTCAGGAGCTTTCTTT.

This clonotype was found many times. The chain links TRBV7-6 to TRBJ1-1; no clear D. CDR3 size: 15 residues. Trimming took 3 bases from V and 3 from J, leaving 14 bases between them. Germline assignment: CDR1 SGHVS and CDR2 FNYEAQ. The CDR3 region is CASSFYVGEDTEAFF. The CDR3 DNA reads TGTGCCAGCAGCTTCTATGTGGGAGAAGACACTGAAGCTTTCTTT.

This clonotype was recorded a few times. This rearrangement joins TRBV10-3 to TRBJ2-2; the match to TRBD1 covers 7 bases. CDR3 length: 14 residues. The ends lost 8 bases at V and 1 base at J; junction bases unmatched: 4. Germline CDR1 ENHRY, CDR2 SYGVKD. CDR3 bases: TGTGCCATCCCCGGACAGGAGAACACCGGGGAGCTGTTTTTT. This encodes CAIPGQENTGELFF.

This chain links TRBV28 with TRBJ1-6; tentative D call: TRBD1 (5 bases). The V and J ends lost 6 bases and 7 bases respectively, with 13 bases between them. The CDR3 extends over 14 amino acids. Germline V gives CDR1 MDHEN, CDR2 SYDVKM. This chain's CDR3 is CASRDPGRNSPLHF. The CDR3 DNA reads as TGTGCCAGCAGGGATCCAGGGAGGAATTCACCCCTCCACTTT. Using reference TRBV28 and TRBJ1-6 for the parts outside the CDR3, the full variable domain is DVKVTQSSRYLVKRTGEKVFLECVQDMDHENMFWYRQDPGLGLRLIYFSYDVKMKEKGDIPEGYSVSREKKERFSLILESASTNQTSMYLCASRDPGRNSPLHFGNGTRLTVT.

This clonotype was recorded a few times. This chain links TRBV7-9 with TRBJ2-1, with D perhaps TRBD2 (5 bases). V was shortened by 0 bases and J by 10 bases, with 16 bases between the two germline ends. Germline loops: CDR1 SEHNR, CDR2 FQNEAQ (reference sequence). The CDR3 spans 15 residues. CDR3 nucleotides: TGTGCCAGCAGCTTAGCGGGTCCTCCCTCGGGAGAGCAGTTCTTC. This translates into CASSLAGPPSGEQFF. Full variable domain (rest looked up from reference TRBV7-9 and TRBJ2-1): DTGVSQNPRHKITKRGQNVTFRCDPISEHNRLYWYRQTLGQGPEFLTYFQNEAQLEKSRLLSDRFSAERPKGSFSTLEIQRTEQGDSAMYLCASSLAGPPSGEQFFGPGTRLTVL.

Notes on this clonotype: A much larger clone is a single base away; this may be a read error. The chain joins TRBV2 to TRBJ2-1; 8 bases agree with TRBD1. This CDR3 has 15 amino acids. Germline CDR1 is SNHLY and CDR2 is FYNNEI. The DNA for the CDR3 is TGTGCCAGCAGTGGGAGACAGGGGATTTACAATGAGCAGTTATTC. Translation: CASSGRQGIYNEQLF.

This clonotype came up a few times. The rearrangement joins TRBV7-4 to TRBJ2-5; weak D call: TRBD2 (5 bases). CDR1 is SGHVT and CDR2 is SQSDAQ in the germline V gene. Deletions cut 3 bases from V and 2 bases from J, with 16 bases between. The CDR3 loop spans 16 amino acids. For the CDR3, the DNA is TGTGCCAGCAGCTTTGACTATGGTGCAGATCAAGAGACCCAGTACTTC. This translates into CASSFDYGADQETQYF.

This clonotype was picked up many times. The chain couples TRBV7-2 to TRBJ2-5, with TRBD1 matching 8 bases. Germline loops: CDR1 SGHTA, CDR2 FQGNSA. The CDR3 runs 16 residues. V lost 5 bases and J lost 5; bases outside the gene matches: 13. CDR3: CASSPLGRGLRETQYF. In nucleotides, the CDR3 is TGTGCCAGCAGCCCCCTGGGCAGGGGGCTTAGGGAGACCCAGTACTTC. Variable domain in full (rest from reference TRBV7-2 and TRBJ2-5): GAGVSQSPSNKVTEKGKDVELRCDPISGHTALYWYRQSLGQGLEFLIYFQGNSAPDKSGLPSDRFSAERTGGSVSTLTIQRTQQEDSAVYLCASSPLGRGLRETQYFGPGTRLLVL.

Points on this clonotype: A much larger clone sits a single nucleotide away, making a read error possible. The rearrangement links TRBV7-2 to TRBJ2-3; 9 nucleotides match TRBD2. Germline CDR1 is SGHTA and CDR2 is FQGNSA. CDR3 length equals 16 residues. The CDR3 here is CVSSYRAGGLTDTQYF. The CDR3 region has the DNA TGTGTCAGCAGCTATCGAGCGGGGGGACTCACAGATACGCAGTATTTT. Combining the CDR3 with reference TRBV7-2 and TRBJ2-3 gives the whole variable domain GAGVSQSPSNKVTEKGKDVELRCDPISGHTALYWYRQSLGQGLEFLIYFQGNSAPDKSGLPSDRFSAERTGGSVSTLTIQRTQQEDSAVYLCVSSYRAGGLTDTQYFGPGTRLTVL.

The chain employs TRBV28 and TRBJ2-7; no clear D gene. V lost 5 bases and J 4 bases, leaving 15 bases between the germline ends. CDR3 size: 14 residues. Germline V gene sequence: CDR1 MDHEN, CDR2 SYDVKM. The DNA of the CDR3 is TGTGCCAGCAGTCCCCGTCTGTGGGATTACGAGCAGTACTTC. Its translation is CASSPRLWDYEQYF.

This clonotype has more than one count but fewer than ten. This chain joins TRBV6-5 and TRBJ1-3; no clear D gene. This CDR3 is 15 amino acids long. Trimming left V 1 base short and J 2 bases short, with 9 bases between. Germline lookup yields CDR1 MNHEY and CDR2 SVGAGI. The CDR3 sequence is CASSYYWGTGNTIYF. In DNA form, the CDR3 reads TGTGCCAGCAGTTACTACTGGGGAACTGGAAACACCATATATTTT.

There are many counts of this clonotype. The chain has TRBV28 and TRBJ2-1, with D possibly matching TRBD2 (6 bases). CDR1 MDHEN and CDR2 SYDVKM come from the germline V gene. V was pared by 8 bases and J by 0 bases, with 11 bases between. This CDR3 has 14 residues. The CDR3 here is CASDLGGSYNEQFF. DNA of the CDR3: TGTGCCAGCGACTTGGGGGGCTCCTACAATGAGCAGTTCTTC.

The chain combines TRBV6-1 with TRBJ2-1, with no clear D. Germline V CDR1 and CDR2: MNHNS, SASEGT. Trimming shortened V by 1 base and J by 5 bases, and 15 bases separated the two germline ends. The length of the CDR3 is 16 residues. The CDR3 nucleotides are TGTGCCAGCAGTGAAGTTTGGTCAGGCCGGAACAATGAGCAGTTCTTC. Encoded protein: CASSEVWSGRNNEQFF.

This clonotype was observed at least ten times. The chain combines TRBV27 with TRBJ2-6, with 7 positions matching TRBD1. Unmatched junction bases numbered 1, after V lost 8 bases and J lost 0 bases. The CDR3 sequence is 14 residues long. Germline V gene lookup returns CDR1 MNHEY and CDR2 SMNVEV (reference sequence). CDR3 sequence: CASGDSSGANVLTF. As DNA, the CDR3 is TGTGCCAGCGGGGACAGCTCTGGGGCCAACGTCCTGACTTTC.

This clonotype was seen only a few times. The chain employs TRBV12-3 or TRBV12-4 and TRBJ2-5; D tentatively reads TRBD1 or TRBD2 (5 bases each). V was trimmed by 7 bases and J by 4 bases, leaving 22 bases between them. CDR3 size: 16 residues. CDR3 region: CASTVGGAGAGETQYF. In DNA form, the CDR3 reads TGTGCCAGCACCGTGGGTGGAGCCGGGGCCGGAGAGACCCAGTACTTC.

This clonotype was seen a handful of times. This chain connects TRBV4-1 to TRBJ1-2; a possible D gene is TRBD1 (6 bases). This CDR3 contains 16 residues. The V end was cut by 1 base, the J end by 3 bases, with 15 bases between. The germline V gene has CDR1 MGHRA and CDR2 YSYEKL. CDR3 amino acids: CASSQVVRQEDYGYTF. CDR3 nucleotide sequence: TGCGCCAGCAGCCAAGTGGTTCGACAGGAGGACTATGGCTACACCTTC.

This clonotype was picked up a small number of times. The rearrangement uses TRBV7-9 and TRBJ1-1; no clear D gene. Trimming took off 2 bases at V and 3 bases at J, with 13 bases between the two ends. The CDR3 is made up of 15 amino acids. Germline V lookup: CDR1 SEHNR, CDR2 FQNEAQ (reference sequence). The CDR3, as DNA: TGTGCCAGCAGCTTATGGAAAGGCGAGTACACTGAAGCTTTCTTT. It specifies CASSLWKGEYTEAFF.

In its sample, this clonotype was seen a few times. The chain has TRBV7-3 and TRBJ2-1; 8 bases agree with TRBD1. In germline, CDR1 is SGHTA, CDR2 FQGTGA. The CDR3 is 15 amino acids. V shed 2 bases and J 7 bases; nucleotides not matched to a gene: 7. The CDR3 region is CASSLGQGVVNEQFF. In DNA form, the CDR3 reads TGTGCCAGCAGCTTAGGACAGGGAGTGGTTAATGAGCAGTTCTTC.

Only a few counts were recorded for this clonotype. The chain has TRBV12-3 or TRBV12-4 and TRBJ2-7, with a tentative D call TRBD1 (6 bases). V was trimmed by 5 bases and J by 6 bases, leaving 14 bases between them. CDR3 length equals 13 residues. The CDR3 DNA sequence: TGTGCCAGCAGTAAGGGACACCGTGCCGAGCAGTACTTC. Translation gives CASSKGHRAEQYF.

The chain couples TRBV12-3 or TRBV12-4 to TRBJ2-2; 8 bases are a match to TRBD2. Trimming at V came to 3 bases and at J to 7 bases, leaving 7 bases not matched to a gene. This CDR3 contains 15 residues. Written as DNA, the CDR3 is TGTGCCAGCAGTTTCAACGGGGGGGCGATCGGGGAGCTGTTTTTT. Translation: CASSFNGGAIGELFF.

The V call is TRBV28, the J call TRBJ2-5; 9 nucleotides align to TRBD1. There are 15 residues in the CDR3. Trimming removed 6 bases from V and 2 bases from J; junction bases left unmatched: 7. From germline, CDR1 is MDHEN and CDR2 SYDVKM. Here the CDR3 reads CASSADRGRQETQYF. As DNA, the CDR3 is TGTGCCAGCAGCGCGGACAGGGGAAGACAAGAGACCCAGTACTTC.